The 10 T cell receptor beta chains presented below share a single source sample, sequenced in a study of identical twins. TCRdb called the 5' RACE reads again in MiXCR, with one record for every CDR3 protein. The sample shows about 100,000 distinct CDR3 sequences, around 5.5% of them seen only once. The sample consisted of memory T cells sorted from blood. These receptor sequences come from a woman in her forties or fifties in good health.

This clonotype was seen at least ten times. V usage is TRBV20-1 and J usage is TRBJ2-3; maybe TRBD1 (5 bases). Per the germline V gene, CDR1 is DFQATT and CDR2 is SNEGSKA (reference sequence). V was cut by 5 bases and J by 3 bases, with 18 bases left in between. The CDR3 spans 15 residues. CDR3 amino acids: CSAPPTVGRTDTQYF. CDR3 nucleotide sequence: TGCAGTGCTCCCCCGACAGTAGGTCGGACAGATACGCAGTATTTT.

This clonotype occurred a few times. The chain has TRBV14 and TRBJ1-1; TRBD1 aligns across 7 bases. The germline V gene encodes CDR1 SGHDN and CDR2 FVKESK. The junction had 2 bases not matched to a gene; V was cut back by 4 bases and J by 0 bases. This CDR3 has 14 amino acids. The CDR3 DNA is TGTGCCAGCAGCCGACAGGGATTGAACACTGAAGCTTTCTTT. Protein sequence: CASSRQGLNTEAFF.

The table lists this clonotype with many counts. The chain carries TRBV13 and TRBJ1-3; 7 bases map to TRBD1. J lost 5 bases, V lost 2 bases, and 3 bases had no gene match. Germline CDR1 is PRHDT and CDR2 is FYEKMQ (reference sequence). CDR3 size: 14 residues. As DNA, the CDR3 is TGTGCCAGCAGCTTACCGGGACAGCGAAACACCATATATTTT. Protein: CASSLPGQRNTIYF.

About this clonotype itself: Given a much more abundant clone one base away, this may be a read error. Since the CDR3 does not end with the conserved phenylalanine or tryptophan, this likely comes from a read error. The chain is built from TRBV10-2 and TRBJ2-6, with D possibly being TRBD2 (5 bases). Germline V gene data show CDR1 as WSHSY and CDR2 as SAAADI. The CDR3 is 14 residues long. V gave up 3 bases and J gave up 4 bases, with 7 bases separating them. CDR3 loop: CASSDPGGANVLTS. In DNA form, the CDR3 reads TGCGCCAGCAGTGACCCGGGGGGGGCCAACGTCCTGACTTCC.

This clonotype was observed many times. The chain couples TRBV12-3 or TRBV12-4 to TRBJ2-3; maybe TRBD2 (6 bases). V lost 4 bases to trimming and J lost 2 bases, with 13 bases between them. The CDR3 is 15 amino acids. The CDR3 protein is CASSWRGGSTDTQYF. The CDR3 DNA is TGTGCCAGCAGTTGGAGGGGAGGTTCCACAGATACGCAGTATTTT.

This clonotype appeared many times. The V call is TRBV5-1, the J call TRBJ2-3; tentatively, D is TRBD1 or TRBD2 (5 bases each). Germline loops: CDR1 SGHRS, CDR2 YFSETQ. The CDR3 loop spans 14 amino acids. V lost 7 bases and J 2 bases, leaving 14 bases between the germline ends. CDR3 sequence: CASLREHDTDTQYF. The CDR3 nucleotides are TGCGCCAGCCTCAGGGAGCATGACACAGATACGCAGTATTTT.

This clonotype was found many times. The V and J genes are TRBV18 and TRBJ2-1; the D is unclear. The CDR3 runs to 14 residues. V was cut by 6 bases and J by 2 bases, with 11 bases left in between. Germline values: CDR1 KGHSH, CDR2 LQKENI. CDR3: CASSSSGTYNEQFF. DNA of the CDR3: TGTGCCAGCTCGTCGAGTGGAACCTACAATGAGCAGTTCTTC.

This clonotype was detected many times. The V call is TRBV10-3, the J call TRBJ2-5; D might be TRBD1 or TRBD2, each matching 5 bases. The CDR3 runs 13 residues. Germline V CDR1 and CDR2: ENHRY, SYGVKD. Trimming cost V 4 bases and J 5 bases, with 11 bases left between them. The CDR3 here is CAISVRDAETQYF. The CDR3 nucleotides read TGTGCCATCAGTGTCAGGGACGCGGAGACCCAGTACTTC.

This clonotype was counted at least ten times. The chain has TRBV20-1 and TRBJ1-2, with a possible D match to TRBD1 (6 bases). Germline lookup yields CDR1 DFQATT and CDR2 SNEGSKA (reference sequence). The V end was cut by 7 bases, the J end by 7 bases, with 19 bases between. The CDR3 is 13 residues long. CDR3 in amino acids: CSGRGGREGGYTF. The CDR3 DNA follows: TGCAGTGGCCGCGGGGGGCGTGAAGGTGGCTACACCTTC.

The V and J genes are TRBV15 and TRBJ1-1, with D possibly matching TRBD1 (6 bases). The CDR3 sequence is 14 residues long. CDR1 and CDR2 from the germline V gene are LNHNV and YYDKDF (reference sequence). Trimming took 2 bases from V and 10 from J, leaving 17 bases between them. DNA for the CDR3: TGTGCCACCAGCAGAACAGGGTATGACGGTGGAGCTTTCTTT. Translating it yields CATSRTGYDGGAFF. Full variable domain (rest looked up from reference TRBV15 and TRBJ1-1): DAMVIQNPRYQVTQFGKPVTLSCSQTLNHNVMYWYQQKSSQAPKLLFHYYDKDFNNEADTPDNFQSRRPNTSFCFLDIRSPGLGDTAMYLCATSRTGYDGGAFFGQGTRLTVV.